One and the same sample provided the 14 T cell receptor beta chains below, sequenced in a study of T cell responses to AZD1222 COVID-19 vaccine. Measured with immunoSEQ multiplex PCR; TCRdb has only the in-frame clones, and not every one. The table includes 130,000 to 150,000 clones, about 93% detected once. This specimen consisted of peripheral blood, obtained on day 0 of AZD1222 vaccination. Receptors originate from an adult in good health.

This clone has a handful of counts. The gene calls are TRBV27 and TRBJ1-2, with 7 nucleotides matching TRBD1. This CDR3 region has 13 residues. Germline trimming cut 8 bases from V and 7 bases from J; bases unmatched to any gene: 10. CDR1 and CDR2 (germline): MNHEY, SMNVEV (reference sequence). The CDR3 DNA is TGTGCCAGCGCTGAAAGGGGGCAGGGTGGCTACACCTTC. As protein: CASAERGQGGYTF.

With regard to this clone: This sample includes further DNA sequences coding for the same CDR3. The CDR3, as DNA: TGTGCCAGCAGCTCGACGGCGTACCAAGAGACCCAGTACTTC. Translating it yields CASSSTAYQETQYF. The chain joins TRBV9 to TRBJ2-5; no definite D call. This CDR3 is built from 14 residues. The V end lost 4 bases, the J end lost 0 bases, and 10 bases lay between the germline ends. Germline V lookup: CDR1 SGDLS, CDR2 YYNGEE.

This chain connects TRBV6-4 to TRBJ2-3; 8 bases agree with TRBD1. Per the germline V gene, CDR1 is MRHNA and CDR2 is SNTAGT. The CDR3 has 15 amino acids. The V gene end was trimmed by 8 bases and the J gene end by 9 bases; junction bases not matched to a gene: 16. This chain's CDR3 is CASSNSPGQVETQYF. CDR3 bases: TGTGCCAGCTCCAACTCCCCGGGACAGGTGGAGACGCAGTATTTT.

This clone has a single count. The chain carries TRBV11-2 and TRBJ2-1; 7 bases agree with TRBD1. This CDR3 has 14 residues. Germline loops: CDR1 SGHAT, CDR2 FQNNGV. Unmatched junction bases numbered 6, after V lost 6 bases and J lost 4 bases. Written as DNA, the CDR3 is TGTGCCAGCAGGTACAGGGGTCGGTACAATGAGCAGTTCTTC. It is translated as CASRYRGRYNEQFF.

This clone has only a few counts. This CDR3 is CASSQDLVGQSNSPLHF. CDR3 nucleotide sequence: TGCGCCAGCAGCCAAGATTTGGTAGGACAGAGCAATTCACCCCTCCACTTT. This chain uses TRBV4-3 with TRBJ1-6; D possibly corresponds to TRBD1 (6 bases). V was pared by 0 bases and J by 7 bases, with 16 bases between. The length of the CDR3 is 17 residues. The germline V gene has CDR1 LGHNA and CDR2 YSLEER.

This clone has only a few counts. J is TRBJ1-5 and V is TRBV14; D might be TRBD1 (5 bases). The V end was cut by 4 bases, the J end by 7 bases, with 17 bases between. The CDR3 is 15 residues long. CDR1 and CDR2 from the germline V gene are SGHDN and FVKESK. CDR3 sequence reads: CASSPGTGLGQPQHF. DNA of the CDR3: TGTGCCAGCAGCCCTGGGACTGGTCTCGGGCAGCCCCAGCATTTT.

In its sample, this clone was seen once. CDR3 protein: CASSFRGTAFTDTQYF. The CDR3 nucleotides are TGTGCCAGCAGTTTCCGGGGGACAGCCTTCACAGATACGCAGTATTTT. The J gene is TRBJ2-3, the V gene TRBV28; the D gene is possibly TRBD1 (7 bases). V was clipped by 3 bases and J by 2 bases, with 15 bases between them. The length of the CDR3 is 16 residues. Germline V gene data show CDR1 as MDHEN and CDR2 as SYDVKM.

The V call is TRBV7-9, the J call TRBJ1-3; TRBD1 matches 7 bases. The CDR3 is made up of 15 amino acids. Trimming cost V 6 bases and J 1 base; bases outside gene matches: 6. CDR1 is SEHNR and CDR2 is FQNEAQ in the germline V gene (reference sequence). The CDR3 sequence: CASRFTGESGNTIYF. The CDR3 nucleotides read TGTGCCAGCAGGTTTACAGGGGAATCTGGAAACACCATATATTTT.

The V gene is TRBV11-3, the J gene TRBJ2-3; D uncertain. Germline-derived CDR1 and CDR2 are SGHNT and YENEEA. The CDR3 spans 13 residues. V was clipped by 5 bases and J by 5 bases, with 11 bases between them. CDR3 DNA: TGTGCCAGCAGCCTCAGACTGGAAGATACGCAGTATTTT. This translates into CASSLRLEDTQYF.

The table lists this clone with a few counts. DNA for the CDR3: TGTGCCAGCAGTTTCCGTCAGGACCAGCCCCAGCATTTT. Protein sequence: CASSFRQDQPQHF. The chain joins TRBV12-3 or TRBV12-4 to TRBJ1-5; D is uncertain. There are 13 residues in the CDR3. Trimming took off 3 bases at V and 7 bases at J, with 10 bases between the two ends.

The chain joins TRBV9 to TRBJ2-3; D not certain. There are 15 residues in the CDR3. Looked up from germline, CDR1 is SGDLS and CDR2 is YYNGEE. Trimming removed 0 bases at V and 1 base at J, with 9 bases between. CDR3 coding DNA: TGTGCCAGCAGCGTAGAGGCTCCCGGCACAGATACGCAGTATTTT. This codes for CASSVEAPGTDTQYF.

This chain joins TRBV19 and TRBJ1-4; the D gene is possibly TRBD1 (6 bases). The CDR3 has 13 residues. V was trimmed by 7 bases and J by 3 bases, leaving 9 bases between them. Germline CDR1 reads LNHDA; CDR2 reads SQIVND (reference sequence). For the CDR3, the DNA is TGTGCCAGTATGGGGGCTTCTAATGAAAAACTGTTTTTT. It encodes CASMGASNEKLFF.

The chain combines TRBV5-1 with TRBJ2-7, with a possible D match to TRBD1 (5 bases). CDR1 and CDR2 (germline): SGHRS, YFSETQ. There are 15 residues in the CDR3. V lost 0 bases, J lost 0 bases, and 10 bases lay in between. The DNA for the CDR3 is TGCGCCAGCAGCTTGGCTCAGGGATCCTCCTACGAGCAGTACTTC. This codes for CASSLAQGSSYEQYF.

The gene calls are TRBV10-3 and TRBJ2-1, with 7 bases lining up with TRBD1. V gave up 6 bases and J gave up 5 bases; unmatched junction bases: 7. This CDR3 is 14 amino acids long. Germline CDR1 and CDR2: ENHRY and SYGVKD. For the CDR3, the DNA is TGTGCCATCAGGGGAGATGACAGGGACAATGAGCAGTTCTTC. Translated, it gives CAIRGDDRDNEQFF.